This is a list of T cell receptor beta chains from one sample in a study of blood T cell repertoires in COVID-19. Measured with immunoSEQ multiplex PCR; TCRdb has only the in-frame clones, and not every one. Among under 300,000 clones, about 87% were seen once, and the ten largest hold 3%. The sample was PBMCs or T cells enriched from blood (not recorded which). The receptors derive from a woman between 50 and 59 years old who had recovered from COVID-19. CDR3s leave out the opening cysteine and the closing phenylalanine or tryptophan.

J gene,V gene,CDR3 protein
TRBJ1-1,TRBV29-1,SVRQGTEAF
TRBJ2-7,TRBV30,AWSVPLAGSYEQY
TRBJ2-3,TRBV27,ASSLDRQGFSTDTQY
TRBJ1-3,TRBV6-5,ASSPRPGTIY
TRBJ1-5,TRBV4-1,ASSQDNWGDQPQH
TRBJ1-6,TRBV27,ASSFRDSPLH
TRBJ1-5,TRBV4-2,ASSQDMGGARIGRPQH
TRBJ1-5,TRBV28,ASSYQDRISNQPQH
TRBJ1-1,TRBV9,ASSVGIGPGGTEAF
TRBJ2-5,TRBV7-8,ASSFDRQETQY
TRBJ2-2,TRBV4-1,ASSPTSGIYTGELF
TRBJ1-1,TRBV7-9,ASSGRGSNTEAF
TRBJ1-5,TRBV7-9,ASSLLGSNQPQH
TRBJ2-7,TRBV28,ASSPGTSAYEQY
TRBJ1-2,TRBV9,ASSPRGLKDYGYT
TRBJ2-5,TRBV5-4,ASSPPKRSSGQETQY
TRBJ2-4,TRBV3-1/TRBV3-2,ASSRGTSGNIQY
TRBJ2-5,TRBV19,AVGGGLQETQY
TRBJ1-2,TRBV3-1/TRBV3-2,ASSPTLGVNYGYT
TRBJ1-1,TRBV18,ASSSDRNTEAF
TRBJ2-7,TRBV5-1,ASSSEAGAVSYEQY
TRBJ1-4,TRBV27,ASRNPGLRLF
TRBJ2-3,TRBV7-2,ASSLSGNTDTQY
TRBJ1-2,TRBV7-9,ASSIQGQGNGYT
TRBJ2-3,TRBV3-1/TRBV3-2,ASSGRGTDTQY
TRBJ2-7,TRBV7-2,ASSTTSGRDPEQY
TRBJ1-1,TRBV27,ASRTGTGGGAAF
TRBJ2-7,TRBV7-2,ASSLNFIYEQY
TRBJ2-7,TRBV3-1/TRBV3-2,ASSQQSGLAGVNEQY
TRBJ2-2,TRBV19,ASSIPRTNTGELF
TRBJ2-1,TRBV7-9,ASSLGIGDRSYNEQF
TRBJ1-6,TRBV7-8,ASSERQGANSPLH
TRBJ1-6,TRBV9,ASGGQGQNSPLH
TRBJ1-5,TRBV28,ASSVMRDSYSNQPQH
TRBJ2-2,TRBV19,ASSTGQGWNTGELF
TRBJ1-3,TRBV7-9,ASSLSMGQLSSGNTIY
TRBJ2-1,TRBV7-9,AGGLAGALDEQF
TRBJ2-6,TRBV7-9,ASREGSSGANVLT
TRBJ1-1,TRBV2,ASSQTRGAGTEAF
TRBJ2-3,TRBV9,ASSASGSTDTQY
TRBJ2-2,TRBV24-1,ATSDLREGRTGELF
TRBJ2-5,TRBV27,ASSLSSRIQGAKETQY
TRBJ2-3,TRBV19,ASSMGRGVTDTQY
TRBJ2-2,TRBV4-3,ASSQGTDPTNTGELF
TRBJ1-1,TRBV24-1,ATRSAGENTEAF
TRBJ2-1,TRBV11-2,ASSLLRVGEQF